This T cell receptor (beta chain) was recovered during a study of T and B cells in COVID-19 patients. From blood, about 250-500 ng of genomic DNA served as TRB template. TRB rearrangements were amplified by multiplex PCR with BIOMED2 TRB-A/B primers. Each CDR3 protein gets one entry after TCRdb re-called the multiplex PCR reads with MiXCR. The sample has about 7,000 distinct CDR3 sequences; about a third are singletons. The CDR3 runs 14 residues. Trimming removed 1 base from V and 5 bases from J, with 9 bases in between. The chain couples TRBV12-3 or TRBV12-4 to TRBJ1-5; D gene unclear. The clonotype comes from a human donor with active COVID-19. Sequenced material: blood. The CDR3 region has the DNA TGTGCCAGCAGTTTAGGGTCCCGGGATCAGCCCCAGCATTTT. Translated, it gives CASSLGSRDQPQHF.